These T cell receptor beta chains were read from a single sample in a study of identical twins. A single record per CDR3 protein comes from TCRdb applying MiXCR to the 5' RACE reads. The repertoire includes fewer than 900,000 distinct CDR3 sequences, less than 25% of them detected once, and 4% to 5.5% sits in the top ten. The sample also formed part of further work on T cells expressing NK-cell markers.

The sample was PBMCs. These receptor sequences come from a woman aged 18-29 years in good health. Both conserved end residues are part of each CDR3. A D gene is named only where the DNA matches it firmly. The listing skips clone size in some rows; elsewhere it reads once, few, many or a size class.

j_call clone_size d_call cdr3_length v_call cdr3_aa cdr3_nt
TRBJ2-5 few NA 16 TRBV7-2 CASSSGPILTKETQYF TGTGCCAGCAGCTCGGGACCGATCCTAACAAAAGAGACCCAGTACTTC
TRBJ1-6 NA NA 12 TRBV20-1 CSARDRYSPLHF TGCAGTGCTAGAGATCGTTATTCACCCCTCCACTTT
TRBJ2-1 many TRBD2 16 TRBV18 CASSPPGGAAYNEQFF TGTGCCAGCTCACCACCGGGAGGGGCGGCCTACAATGAGCAGTTCTTC
TRBJ2-3 NA NA 12 TRBV20-1 CSARVPPDTQYF TGCAGTGCTAGGGTTCCCCCAGATACGCAGTATTTT
TRBJ2-5 many NA 13 TRBV9 CASSVAGTETQYF TGTGCCAGCAGCGTAGCTGGGACGGAGACCCAGTACTTC
TRBJ1-4 few TRBD1 15 TRBV27 CASSIRDRGGEKLFF TGTGCCAGCAGTATACGGGACAGGGGTGGTGAAAAACTGTTTTTT
TRBJ1-5 few TRBD1 16 TRBV9 CASSVGAGGMSQPQHF TGTGCCAGCAGCGTAGGAGCAGGGGGCATGTCTCAGCCCCAGCATTTT
TRBJ2-6 few TRBD1 17 TRBV27 CASSSRDRYSGANVLTF TGTGCCAGCAGTTCCCGGGACAGGTACTCTGGGGCCAACGTCCTGACTTTC
TRBJ2-3 NA NA 13 TRBV20-1 CSAGPGGTDTQYF TGCAGTGCCGGGCCCGGGGGCACAGATACGCAGTATTTT
TRBJ2-6 few NA 18 TRBV11-1 CASSWGGLSLSGANVLTF TGTGCCAGCAGCTGGGGTGGCTTATCCTTGTCTGGGGCCAACGTCCTGACTTTC
TRBJ2-7 once NA 15 TRBV7-8 CASSGGDRLSYEQYF TGTGCCAGCAGCGGGGGGGACAGACTTTCCTACGAGCAGTACTTC
TRBJ1-4 NA NA 13 TRBV7-2 CASSPGSPRKLFF TGTGCCAGCAGCCCTGGGAGCCCGAGGAAACTGTTTTTT
TRBJ1-2 many NA 12 TRBV20-1 CSARDLSYGYTF TGCAGTGCTCGGGACCTAAGCTATGGCTACACCTTC
TRBJ2-7 NA TRBD2 15 TRBV25-1 CASSAGLAGGYEQYF TGTGCCAGCAGTGCAGGACTAGCGGGAGGTTACGAGCAGTACTTC
TRBJ2-7 few TRBD2 14 TRBV7-9 CASTREGLNYEQYF TGTGCCAGCACGCGGGAGGGCCTCAACTACGAGCAGTACTTC
TRBJ2-7 once NA 15 TRBV12-2 CASRLPPQGDAEQYF TGTGCAAGTCGCTTACCCCCACAGGGGGACGCCGAGCAGTACTTC
TRBJ2-7 few NA 12 TRBV7-9 CASSLMGGEQYF TGTGCCAGCAGCTTAATGGGAGGCGAGCAGTACTTC
TRBJ2-7 many NA 12 TRBV29-1 CSVGQSSYEQYF TGCAGCGTTGGGCAGTCCTCCTACGAGCAGTACTTC
TRBJ2-7 few TRBD1 12 TRBV20-1 CSARQGEVEQYF TGCAGTGCCAGACAGGGGGAGGTCGAGCAGTACTTC
TRBJ2-3 few NA 12 TRBV5-1 CASSSQFDTQYF TGCGCCAGCAGCTCTCAATTTGATACGCAGTATTTT
TRBJ2-7 few TRBD1 13 TRBV20-1 CSASETGDHEQYF TGCAGTGCTAGCGAGACAGGGGATCACGAGCAGTACTTC
TRBJ1-3 few TRBD1 15 TRBV10-3 CAISLTGESGNTIYF TGTGCCATCAGTTTAACAGGGGAATCTGGAAACACCATATATTTT
TRBJ2-1 many TRBD2 15 TRBV12-5 CASGPPGLAANEQFF TGTGCTAGTGGTCCGCCGGGACTAGCGGCTAATGAGCAGTTCTTC
TRBJ1-5 many NA 13 TRBV12-3/TRBV12-4 CASSFRGGQPQHF TGTGCCAGCAGTTTCCGGGGAGGCCAGCCCCAGCATTTT
TRBJ2-1 many NA 12 TRBV12-3/TRBV12-4 CASSRTLNEQFF TGTGCCAGCAGCAGGACCCTCAATGAGCAGTTCTTC
TRBJ1-3 few TRBD1 15 TRBV19 CASSIGTGSGNTIYF TGTGCCAGTAGTATCGGGACAGGCTCTGGAAACACCATATATTTT
TRBJ2-3 few TRBD2 17 TRBV5-1 CASSLVASGRGGDTQYF TGCGCCAGCAGCTTGGTCGCTAGCGGGAGAGGAGGAGATACGCAGTATTTT
TRBJ1-1 few NA 14 TRBV12-3/TRBV12-4 CASSLYRAGTEAFF TGTGCCAGCAGTTTGTACAGGGCTGGCACTGAAGCTTTCTTT
TRBJ2-5 few NA 15 TRBV10-3 CAISGGTVYQETQYF TGTGCCATCAGTGGCGGGACTGTGTACCAAGAGACCCAGTACTTC
TRBJ2-3 few TRBD2 19 TRBV2 CASSEASLAGGSSTDTQYF TGTGCCAGCAGTGAAGCATCCCTAGCGGGAGGAAGTAGCACAGATACGCAGTATTTT
TRBJ2-7 few NA 13 TRBV15 CATSIAAAYEQYF TGTGCCACCAGCATAGCGGCTGCCTACGAGCAGTACTTC
TRBJ1-4 few NA 11 TRBV20-1 CSASRAGGLFF TGCAGTGCTAGTCGCGCGGGGGGACTGTTTTTT
TRBJ2-1 few NA 13 TRBV15 CATSGRDSNEQFF TGTGCCACCAGCGGCCGGGACTCCAATGAGCAGTTCTTC
TRBJ2-7 NA NA 13 TRBV29-1 CSVHDRNSYEQYF TGCAGCGTCCACGACAGAAACTCCTACGAGCAGTACTTC
TRBJ2-4 NA TRBD1 14 TRBV5-6 CASSLAQGAAIQYF TGTGCCAGCAGCTTGGCCCAGGGGGCGGCCATTCAGTACTTC
TRBJ2-3 NA NA 15 TRBV4-2 CASSQGQARGGTQYF TGTGCCAGCAGCCAAGGACAGGCCCGAGGGGGTACGCAGTATTTT
TRBJ2-7 NA NA 14 TRBV7-2 CASSLSSGPYEQYF TGTGCCAGCAGCTTAAGCAGCGGGCCCTACGAGCAGTACTTC
TRBJ1-2 few NA 15 TRBV2 CASSGLDSTIYGYTF TGTGCCAGCAGCGGCCTGGACAGCACAATCTATGGCTACACCTTC
TRBJ2-7 few NA 15 TRBV12-3/TRBV12-4 CASSLGPIGPYEQYF TGTGCCAGCAGTTTAGGGCCCATTGGCCCCTACGAGCAGTACTTC
TRBJ2-2 NA NA 12 TRBV7-9 CARLDDTGELFF TGTGCCAGGCTAGACGACACCGGGGAGCTGTTTTTT
TRBJ2-2 few TRBD1 21 TRBV11-1 CASSLSAGLGQGRKNTGELFF TGTGCCAGCAGCTTATCTGCCGGGCTTGGACAGGGAAGGAAGAACACCGGGGAGCTGTTTTTT
TRBJ2-1 few NA 17 TRBV9 CASSAHPRGTFNNEQFF TGTGCCAGCAGCGCCCATCCGAGGGGGACATTTAACAATGAGCAGTTCTTC
TRBJ2-1 few NA 16 TRBV7-6 CASSLAGALTYNEQFF TGTGCCAGCAGCTTAGCGGGGGCCTTGACCTACAATGAGCAGTTCTTC
TRBJ2-1 NA TRBD1 12 TRBV29-1 CSVGQGSNEQFF TGCAGCGTTGGACAGGGTTCAAATGAGCAGTTCTTC
TRBJ2-5 many NA 13 TRBV29-1 CSVGGTGQETQYF TGCAGCGTTGGGGGTACAGGGCAAGAGACCCAGTACTTC
TRBJ2-2 few NA 13 TRBV7-3 CASSYPPGGELFF TGTGCCAGCAGCTACCCCCCGGGAGGGGAGCTGTTTTTT
TRBJ1-1 few TRBD1 14 TRBV20-1 CSARRQGLFEEAFF TGCAGTGCTAGACGACAGGGCCTTTTTGAGGAAGCTTTCTTT
TRBJ2-5 few NA 13 TRBV27 CASSAMYQETQYF TGTGCCAGCAGTGCTATGTACCAAGAGACCCAGTACTTC
TRBJ2-2 few NA 14 TRBV29-1 CSVGNIGGTGELFF TGCAGCGTTGGTAATATCGGGGGCACCGGGGAGCTGTTTTTT